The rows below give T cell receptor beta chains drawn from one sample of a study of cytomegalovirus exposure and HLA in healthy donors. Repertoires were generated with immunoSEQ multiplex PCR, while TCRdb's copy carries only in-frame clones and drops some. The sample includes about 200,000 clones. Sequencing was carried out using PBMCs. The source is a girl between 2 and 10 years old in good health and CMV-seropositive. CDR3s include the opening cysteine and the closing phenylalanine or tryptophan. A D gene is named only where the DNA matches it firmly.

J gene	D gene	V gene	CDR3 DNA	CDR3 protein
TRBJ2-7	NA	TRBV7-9	TGTGCCAGCTCCTTCATAAGCTCTACAGAGTGGCTAGAGGAGGACGAGCAGTACTTC	CASSFISSTEWLEEDEQYF
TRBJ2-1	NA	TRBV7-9	TGTGCCAGCAGCTTAGGGGGACTCAATATAAACAATGAGCAGTTCTTC	CASSLGGLNINNEQFF
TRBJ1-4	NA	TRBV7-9	TGTGCCAGCAGCCCGACTAATGAAAAACTGTTTTTT	CASSPTNEKLFF
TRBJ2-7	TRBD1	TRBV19	TGTGCCAGTAGCCGGAGACAGGGCTCCTACGAGCAGTACTTC	CASSRRQGSYEQYF
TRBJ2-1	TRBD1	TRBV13	TGTGCCAGCAGCTTACGAGGGGGCTGGGAGCAGTTCTTC	CASSLRGGWEQFF
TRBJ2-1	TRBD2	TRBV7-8	TGTGCCAGCAGCGTAGCGGGAGGGCCTTTGAATGAGCAGTTCTTC	CASSVAGGPLNEQFF
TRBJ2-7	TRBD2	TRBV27	TGTGCCAGCAGTTTGGCTAGCGGGAGCTACGAGCAGTACTTC	CASSLASGSYEQYF
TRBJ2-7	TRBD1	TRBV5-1	TGCGCCAGCAGCCTGACAGGGGGCTTCTCCTACGAGCAGTACTTC	CASSLTGGFSYEQYF
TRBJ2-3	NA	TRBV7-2	TGTGCCAGCAGCATTAAAGGGGGGGGAGATACGCAGTATTTT	CASSIKGGGDTQYF
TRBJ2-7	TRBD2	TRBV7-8	TGTGCCAGCAGCAGTAGCGGGAGAATTTACGAGCAGTACTTC	CASSSSGRIYEQYF
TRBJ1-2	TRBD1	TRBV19	TGTGCCAGTAGTATAGACCGGGACAGGGTCAACTATGGCTACACCTTC	CASSIDRDRVNYGYTF
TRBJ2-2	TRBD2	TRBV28	TGTGCCAGCAGGCCCCCTAGCGGGAGAGGCGACACCGGGGAGCTGTTTTTT	CASRPPSGRGDTGELFF
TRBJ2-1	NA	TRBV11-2	TGTGCCAGCAGCCCCGTAGGTAGCGGAGGTTACAATGAGCAGTTCTTC	CASSPVGSGGYNEQFF
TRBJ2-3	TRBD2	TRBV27	TGTGCCAGCGGAAAGCGGGAGGGCCTGGATACGCAGTATTTT	CASGKREGLDTQYF
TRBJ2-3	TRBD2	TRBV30	TGTGCCTGGAGTGGCGGGAGGCGCACAGATACGCAGTATTTT	CAWSGGRRTDTQYF
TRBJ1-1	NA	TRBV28	TGTGCCAGCAGTTTTGAGAGTGAAGCTTTCTTT	CASSFESEAFF
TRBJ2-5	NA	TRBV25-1	TGTGCCAGCAGTGAATTTCAGGGCCTGGAGACCCAGTACTTC	CASSEFQGLETQYF
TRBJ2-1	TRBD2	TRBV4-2	TGTGCCGGCAGCCAAGATCCGGCTAGCGGGAGGTCCTACAATGAGCAGTTCTTC	CAGSQDPASGRSYNEQFF
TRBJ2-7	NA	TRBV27	TGTGCCAGCAGTTCCCTCTCCTACGAGCAGTACTTC	CASSSLSYEQYF
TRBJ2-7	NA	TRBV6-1	TGTGCCAGCAGTACAGGCTACGAGCAGTACTTC	CASSTGYEQYF
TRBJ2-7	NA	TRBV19	TGTGCCAGTAGTGAGAGGCCGTACGAGCAGTACTTC	CASSERPYEQYF
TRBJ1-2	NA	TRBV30	TGTGCCTGGAGTGTTAACTCCGATACGTGGGGCTACACCTTC	CAWSVNSDTWGYTF
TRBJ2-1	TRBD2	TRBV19	TGTGCCAGTAGTTCGGGACTAGCAAGCTGGAATGAGCAGTTCTTC	CASSSGLASWNEQFF
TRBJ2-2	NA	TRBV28	TGTGCCAGCAGGACCCTTAGGGGCGGGGAGCTGTTTTTT	CASRTLRGGELFF
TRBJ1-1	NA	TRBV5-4	TGTGCCAGCAGCTTGGTAGGGGACACTGAAGCTTTCTTT	CASSLVGDTEAFF
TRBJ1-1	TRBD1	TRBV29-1	TGCAGCGTTTCTACCAGACAGGGGAACACTGAAGCTTTCTTT	CSVSTRQGNTEAFF
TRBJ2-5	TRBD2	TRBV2	TGTGCCAGCAGTGAGGTCCCTAGCGGGGGCCAAGAGACCCAGTACTTC	CASSEVPSGGQETQYF
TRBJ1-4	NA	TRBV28	TGTGCCAGCAGTTTATCGGGACAAAGCAGCGGAAAACTGTTTTTT	CASSLSGQSSGKLFF
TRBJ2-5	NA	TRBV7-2	TGTGCCAGCAGCTTACGCAGACTCAAAGAGACCCAGTACTTC	CASSLRRLKETQYF
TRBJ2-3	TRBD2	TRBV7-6	TGTGCCAGCAGCTTAGGGGTAGCGGGGGGCACAGATACGCAGTATTTT	CASSLGVAGGTDTQYF
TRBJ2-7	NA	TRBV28	TGTGCCAGCAGTTTCGGGACTTACTCTTCCTACGAGCAGTACTTC	CASSFGTYSSYEQYF
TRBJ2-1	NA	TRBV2	TGTGCCAGCAGTGGCGGCCCCTCCTACAATGAGCAGTTCTTC	CASSGGPSYNEQFF
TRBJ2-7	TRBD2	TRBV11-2	TGTGCCAGCAGCTTAACTAGCGGGAGGCCTCAGCCCTACTACGAGCAGTACTTC	CASSLTSGRPQPYYEQYF
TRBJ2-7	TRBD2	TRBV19	TGTGCCAGTAGTCTTGCCCTAGCGGGAGGGCCGGTCGAGCAGTACTTC	CASSLALAGGPVEQYF
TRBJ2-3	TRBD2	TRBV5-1	TGCGCCAGCAGTCGTGCGACTAGCGGGCGGGTCTTTCTCCCCACAGATACGCAGTATTTT	CASSRATSGRVFLPTDTQYF
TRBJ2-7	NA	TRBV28	TGTGCCAGTCTCGGAAGGGGCTACGAGCAGTACTTC	CASLGRGYEQYF
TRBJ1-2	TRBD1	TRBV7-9	TGTGCCAGCAGCTCTACAGGGGGCTATGGCTACACCTTC	CASSSTGGYGYTF
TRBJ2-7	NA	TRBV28	TGTGCCAGCAGGGCGACAGAACTATACGAGCAGTACTTC	CASRATELYEQYF
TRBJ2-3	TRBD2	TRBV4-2	TGTGCCAGCATGAGGGGACTAAACACAGATACGCAGTATTTT	CASMRGLNTDTQYF
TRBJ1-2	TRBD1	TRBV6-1	TGTGCCAGCAGTGAAGTAGGGGGCGGGCTATATGGCTACACCTTC	CASSEVGGGLYGYTF
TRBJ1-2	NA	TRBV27	TGTGCCAGCAGTTTATCGACAGGATCCTATGGCTACACCTTC	CASSLSTGSYGYTF
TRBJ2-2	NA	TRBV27	TGTGCCAGCAGTTTATCAGGACAGTCTAGCACCGGGGAGCTGTTTTTT	CASSLSGQSSTGELFF
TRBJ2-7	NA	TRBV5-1	TGCGCCAGCGGGTCTGGCAGGTCGGACTCCTACGAGCAGTACTTC	CASGSGRSDSYEQYF
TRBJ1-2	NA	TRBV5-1	TGCGCCAGCAGCGCAGGGGCGCCCAATGGCTACACCTTC	CASSAGAPNGYTF
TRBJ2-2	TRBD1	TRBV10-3	TGTGCCATCAGTGAGCCGGGTCAGGGCAGGGGGCAGGCCGGGGAGCTGTTTTTT	CAISEPGQGRGQAGELFF
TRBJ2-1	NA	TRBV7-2	TGTGCCAGCAGCCAGCGCAGCCAGGGCAATGAGCAGTTCTTC	CASSQRSQGNEQFF
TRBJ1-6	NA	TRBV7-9	TGTGCCACTGCCCCTTTGGGGAGTTCACCCCTCCACTTT	CATAPLGSSPLHF